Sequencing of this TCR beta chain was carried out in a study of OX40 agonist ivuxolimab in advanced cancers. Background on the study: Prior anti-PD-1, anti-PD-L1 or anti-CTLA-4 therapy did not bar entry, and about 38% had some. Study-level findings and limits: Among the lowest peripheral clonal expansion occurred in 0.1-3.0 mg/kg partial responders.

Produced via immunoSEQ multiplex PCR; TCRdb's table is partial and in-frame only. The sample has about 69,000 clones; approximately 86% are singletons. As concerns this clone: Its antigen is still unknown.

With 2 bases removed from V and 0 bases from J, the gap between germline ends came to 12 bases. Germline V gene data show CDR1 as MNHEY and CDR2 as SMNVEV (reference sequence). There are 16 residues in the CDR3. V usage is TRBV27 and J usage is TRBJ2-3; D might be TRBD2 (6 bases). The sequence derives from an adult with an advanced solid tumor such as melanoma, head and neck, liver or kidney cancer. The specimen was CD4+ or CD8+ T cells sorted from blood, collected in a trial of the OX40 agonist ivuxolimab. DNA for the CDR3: TGTGCCAGCAGTTTAATTGGCGGGACGAGCACAGATACGCAGTATTTT. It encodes CASSLIGGTSTDTQYF.